The 23 T cell receptor beta chains given below trace back to one sample, sequenced in a study of blood T cell repertoires in COVID-19. The repertoire was sequenced with immunoSEQ multiplex PCR; TCRdb's copy has only in-frame clones and lacks some. The data contain under 450,000 clones, 65% to 90% of them singletons. The sequencing input was peripheral blood. The receptors come from a woman aged 55 to 70 with COVID-19, enrolled during active disease.

The CDR3 coding sequence is TGCAGCGTTGAAGTAGGGACTAGATTAGCCGCCGGGGAGCTGTTTTTT. This codes for CSVEVGTRLAAGELFF. The V gene is TRBV29-1, the J gene TRBJ2-2, with 8 bases aligning to TRBD2. The J segment lost 6 bases and the V segment lost 1 base, leaving 10 bases of the junction unmatched. Germline CDR1 SQVTM, CDR2 ANQGSEA. The CDR3 sequence is 16 residues long.

This rearrangement joins TRBV10-3 to TRBJ2-1; 10 bases are shared with TRBD2. CDR3 length: 16 residues. Trimming took 8 bases from V and 8 from J; bases not matched to a gene: 15. Germline CDR1 is ENHRY and CDR2 is SYGVKD. The CDR3 region has the DNA TGTGCCATCGGGCCCGGGGGCCTAGCGGGGGAGGATGAGCAGTTCTTC. Its protein product is CAIGPGGLAGEDEQFF.

This chain links TRBV7-2 with TRBJ2-1, with 13 bases fitting TRBD2. The CDR3 spans 16 residues. V dropped 6 bases and J dropped 8; count of bases not matched to a gene: 10. The germline V gene has CDR1 SGHTA and CDR2 FQGNSA. DNA of the CDR3: TGTGCCAGCAGTCGATTGACTAGCGGGGGGCCCCATGAGCAGTTCTTC. Encoded protein: CASSRLTSGGPHEQFF.

The chain couples TRBV12-3 or TRBV12-4 to TRBJ1-1; the match to TRBD1 covers 7 bases. The CDR3 has 13 residues. The trim removed 6 bases at V and 5 bases at J, leaving 6 bases unmatched. In DNA, the CDR3 is TGTGCCAGCAGGAGTGACAGGGAAACTGAAGCTTTCTTT. Amino acid sequence: CASRSDRETEAFF.

The chain joins TRBV6-5 to TRBJ2-1, with 14 nucleotides matching TRBD2. The CDR3 covers 15 residues. The germline gives CDR1 MNHEY, CDR2 SVGAGI. V lost 6 bases to trimming and J lost 8 bases; unmatched junction nucleotides: 6. CDR3 coding DNA: TGTGCCAGCAGGACGGGACTAGCGGGGGCGGATGAGCAGTTCTTC. Amino acid sequence: CASRTGLAGADEQFF.

The chain employs TRBV7-2 and TRBJ2-5; 9 bases are a match to TRBD2. J was trimmed by 5 bases and V by 3 bases; bases with no gene match: 10. CDR1 SGHTA and CDR2 FQGNSA come from the germline V gene. This CDR3 has 16 residues. The CDR3: CASSFPLAGVWETQYF. The CDR3 coding sequence is TGTGCCAGCAGCTTCCCACTAGCGGGTGTTTGGGAGACCCAGTACTTC.

This sequence joins TRBV30 and TRBJ1-1, with a possible D match to TRBD1 (6 bases). The CDR3 is 14 residues long. V was trimmed by 4 bases and J by 2 bases, leaving 14 bases between them. Germline CDR1 reads GTSNPN; CDR2 reads SVGIG (reference sequence). CDR3 region: CAWNKDRLNTEAFF. CDR3 in DNA: TGTGCCTGGAATAAAGACAGGCTCAACACTGAAGCTTTCTTT.

V gene TRBV4-2 combines with J gene TRBJ2-7, with 8 bases lining up with TRBD1. Germline lookup yields CDR1 LGHNA and CDR2 YNFKEQ. CDR3 size: 17 residues. V trimming: 0 bases; J trimming: 1 base; junction bases outside the gene matches: 8. The CDR3 DNA reads as TGTGCCAGCAGCCAAGATATTATCGGGACAGGATCCTACGAGCAGTACTTC. This codes for CASSQDIIGTGSYEQYF.

The chain employs TRBV10-2 and TRBJ2-3; D not resolved. CDR1 is WSHSY and CDR2 is SAAADI in the germline V gene. V was trimmed by 4 bases and J by 6 bases, leaving 14 bases between them. The CDR3 totals 14 residues. The CDR3 nucleotides read TGCGCCAGCAGTGTAGCAGCCCCCCGGGATACGCAGTATTTT. Translated, it gives CASSVAAPRDTQYF.

This clone appeared once. This chain links TRBV7-3 with TRBJ2-4; TRBD1 aligns across 7 bases. Germline values: CDR1 SGHTA, CDR2 FQGTGA. This CDR3 region has 14 residues. V lost 5 bases to trimming and J lost 8 bases; unmatched junction nucleotides: 9. CDR3 sequence: CASSPRQGYYIQYF. CDR3 sequence (DNA): TGTGCCAGCAGCCCAAGACAGGGTTATTACATTCAGTACTTC.

The CDR3 nucleotides read TGTGCCAGCAGCTACAACTCTGGAAACACCATATATTTT. This codes for CASSYNSGNTIYF. V usage is TRBV3-1 (or the pseudogene TRBV3-2) and J usage is TRBJ1-3; D unclear. Trimming removed 5 bases from V and 0 bases from J, with 5 bases in between. This CDR3 contains 13 residues. Germline assignment: CDR1 LGHDT and CDR2 YNNKEL (reference sequence).

The chain couples TRBV4-1 to TRBJ2-5; TRBD2 matches 11 bases. Per the germline V gene, CDR1 is MGHRA and CDR2 is YSYEKL. The length of the CDR3 is 15 residues. After removal of 5 bases from V and 5 bases from J, the junction contained 7 bases not matched to a gene. CDR3 in amino acids: CASSTSGGLKETQYF. DNA of the CDR3: TGCGCCAGCAGCACTAGCGGGGGCCTTAAGGAGACCCAGTACTTC.

The CDR3 sequence: CASSQVVGGSGNTIYF. The CDR3 coding sequence is TGCGCCAGCAGCCAAGTAGTCGGGGGCTCTGGAAACACCATATATTTT. J is TRBJ1-3 and V is TRBV4-3; D is perhaps TRBD1 (5 bases). Germline assignment: CDR1 LGHNA and CDR2 YSLEER. Trimming shortened V by 1 base and J by 0 bases, and 10 bases separated the two germline ends. This CDR3 region has 16 residues.

The J gene is TRBJ1-3, the V gene TRBV7-4; unclear D gene. The CDR3 consists of 15 residues. The germline CDR1 and CDR2 sequences are SGHVT and SQSDAQ. V was clipped by 6 bases and J by 1 base, with 13 bases between them. CDR3 nucleotides: TGTGCCAGCAGTTCTACGAGGTGTTCTGGAAACACCATATATTTT. It translates to CASSSTRCSGNTIYF.

This rearrangement joins TRBV6-1 to TRBJ2-1, with 9 bases aligning to TRBD2. The V segment lost 2 bases and the J segment 2 bases; nucleotides outside the gene matches: 10. CDR1 and CDR2 (germline): MNHNS, SASEGT. The CDR3 consists of 18 residues. The CDR3 region is CASSEYGLGGGAYNEQFF. Here the CDR3 DNA reads TGTGCCAGCAGTGAATACGGACTTGGCGGGGGGGCCTACAATGAGCAGTTCTTC.

The count of this clone is one. The CDR3 here is CASSPRAGSSTDTQYF. CDR3 bases: TGTGCCAGCAGCCCCCGAGCGGGGAGCAGCACAGATACGCAGTATTTT. This sequence joins TRBV7-2 and TRBJ2-3; 7 positions agree with TRBD2. Trimming took 5 bases from V and 0 from J; bases not matched to a gene: 8. Germline values: CDR1 SGHTA, CDR2 FQGNSA. The CDR3 consists of 16 residues.

The V gene is TRBV3-1 (or the pseudogene TRBV3-2), the J gene TRBJ2-1, with D maybe TRBD2 (5 bases). Germline V CDR1 and CDR2: LGHDT, YNNKEL (reference sequence). The V gene lost 6 bases and the J gene lost 6 bases, with 12 bases spanning the gap. CDR3 length: 13 residues. CDR3 sequence reads: CASRLLGANEQFF. The CDR3 coding sequence is TGTGCCAGCAGACTACTAGGAGCCAATGAGCAGTTCTTC.

The chain employs TRBV6-5 and TRBJ2-7; tentative D call: TRBD1 (6 bases). CDR3 length: 14 amino acids. CDR1 is MNHEY, CDR2 SVGAGI, per germline. V was shortened by 6 bases and J by 4 bases, with 16 bases between the two germline ends. The CDR3 DNA reads TGTGCCAGCAGCCTATCCGGGACAAGATACGAGCAGTACTTC. Amino acids: CASSLSGTRYEQYF.

The rearrangement uses TRBV19 and TRBJ2-5; 10 bases match TRBD2. V lost 5 bases to trimming and J lost 1 base; unmatched junction nucleotides: 7. The CDR3 is 16 residues long. CDR1 and CDR2 (germline): LNHDA, SQIVND (reference sequence). Here the CDR3 reads CASSGRASGGQETQYF. Here the CDR3 DNA reads TGTGCCAGTAGTGGTCGGGCTAGCGGGGGCCAAGAGACCCAGTACTTC.

The chain uses TRBV16 and TRBJ2-2, with a tentative D call TRBD2 (5 bases). The CDR3 is 15 residues long. V lost 8 bases to trimming and J lost 0 bases, with 13 bases between them. Germline V gives CDR1 KGHSY, CDR2 FQNENV. CDR3 amino acids: CASDTDGTNTGELFF. CDR3 sequence (DNA): TGTGCCAGCGACACAGACGGGACGAACACCGGGGAGCTGTTTTTT.

The V call is TRBV20-1, the J call TRBJ2-1; D is ambiguous. Germline V gene lookup returns CDR1 DFQATT and CDR2 SNEGSKA (reference sequence). With 6 bases removed from V and 6 bases from J, the gap between germline ends came to 9 bases. The CDR3 has 11 amino acids. The CDR3 DNA sequence: TGCAGTGCAACGACTGGCAATGAGCAGTTCTTC. This gives the protein CSATTGNEQFF.

V is TRBV14 and J is TRBJ1-1; D may be TRBD1 (5 bases). Trimming stripped 1 base from V and 0 bases from J, with 18 bases between. Germline V gene data show CDR1 as SGHDN and CDR2 as FVKESK. The CDR3 is 18 amino acids. CDR3 loop: CASSQAGGVDLLNTEAFF. The CDR3 nucleotides read TGTGCCAGCAGCCAAGCGGGAGGGGTCGACCTACTGAACACTGAAGCTTTCTTT.

The chain is built from TRBV19 and TRBJ2-1, with TRBD1 matching 10 bases. Germline V gene data show CDR1 as LNHDA and CDR2 as SQIVND (reference sequence). V was pared by 4 bases and J by 0 bases, with 3 bases of the junction left unmatched. This CDR3 contains 16 residues. CDR3 DNA sequence: TGTGCCAGTAGTAGGGGACAGGGGCCCTCCTACAATGAGCAGTTCTTC. Residues: CASSRGQGPSYNEQFF.